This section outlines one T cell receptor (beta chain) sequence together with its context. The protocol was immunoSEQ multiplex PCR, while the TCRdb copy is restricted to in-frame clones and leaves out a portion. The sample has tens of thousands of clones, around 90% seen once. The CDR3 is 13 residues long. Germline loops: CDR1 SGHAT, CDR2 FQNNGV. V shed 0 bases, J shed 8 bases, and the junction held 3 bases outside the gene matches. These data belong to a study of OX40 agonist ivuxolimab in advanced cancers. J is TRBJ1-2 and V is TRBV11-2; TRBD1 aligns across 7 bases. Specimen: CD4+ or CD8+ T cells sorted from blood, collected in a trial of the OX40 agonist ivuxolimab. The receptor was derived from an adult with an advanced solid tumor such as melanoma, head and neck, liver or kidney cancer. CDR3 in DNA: TGTGCCAGCAGCTTAGACAGGGGGAGAGGCTACACCTTC. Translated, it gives CASSLDRGRGYTF.